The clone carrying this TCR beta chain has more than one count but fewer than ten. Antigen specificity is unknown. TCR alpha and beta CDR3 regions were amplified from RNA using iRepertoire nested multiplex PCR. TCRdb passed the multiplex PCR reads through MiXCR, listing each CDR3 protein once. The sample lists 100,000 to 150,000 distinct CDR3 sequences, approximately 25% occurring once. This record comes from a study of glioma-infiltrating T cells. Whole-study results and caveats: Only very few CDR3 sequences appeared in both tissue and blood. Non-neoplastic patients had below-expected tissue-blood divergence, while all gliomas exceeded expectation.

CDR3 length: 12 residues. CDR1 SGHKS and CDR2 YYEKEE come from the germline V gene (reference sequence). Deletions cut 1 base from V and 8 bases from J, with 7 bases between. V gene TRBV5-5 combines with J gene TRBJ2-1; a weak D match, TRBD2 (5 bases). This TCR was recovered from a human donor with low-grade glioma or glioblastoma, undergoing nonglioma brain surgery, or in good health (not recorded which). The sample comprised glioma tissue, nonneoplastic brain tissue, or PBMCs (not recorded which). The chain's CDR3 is CASSLWGDEQFF. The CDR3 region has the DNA TGTGCCAGCAGCTTGTGGGGAGATGAGCAGTTCTTC. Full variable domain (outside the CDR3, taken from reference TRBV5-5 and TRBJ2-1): DAGVTQSPTHLIKTRGQQVTLRCSPISGHKSVSWYQQVLGQGPQFIFQYYEKEERGRGNFPDRFSARQFPNYSSELNVNALLLGDSALYLCASSLWGDEQFFGPGTRLTVL.